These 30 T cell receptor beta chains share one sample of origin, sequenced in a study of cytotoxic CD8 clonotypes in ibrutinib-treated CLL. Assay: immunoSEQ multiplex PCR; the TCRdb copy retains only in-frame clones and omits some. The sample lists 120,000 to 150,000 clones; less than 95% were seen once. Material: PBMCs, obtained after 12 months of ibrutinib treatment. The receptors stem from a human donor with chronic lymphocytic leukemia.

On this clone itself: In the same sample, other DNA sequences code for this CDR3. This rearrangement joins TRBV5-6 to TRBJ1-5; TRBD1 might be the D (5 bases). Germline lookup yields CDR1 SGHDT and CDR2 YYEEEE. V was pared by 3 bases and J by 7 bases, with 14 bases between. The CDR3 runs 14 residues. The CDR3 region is CASSYGGAGQPQHF. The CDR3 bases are TGTGCCAGCAGCTACGGAGGGGCGGGGCAGCCCCAGCATTTT.

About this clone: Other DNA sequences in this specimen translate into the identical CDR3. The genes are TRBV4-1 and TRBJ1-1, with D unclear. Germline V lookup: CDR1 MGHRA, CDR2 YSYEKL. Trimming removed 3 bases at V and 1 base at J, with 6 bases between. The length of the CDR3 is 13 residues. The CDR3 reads CASSQGGNTEAFF. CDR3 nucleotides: TGCGCCAGCAGCCAGGGAGGGAACACTGAAGCTTTCTTT.

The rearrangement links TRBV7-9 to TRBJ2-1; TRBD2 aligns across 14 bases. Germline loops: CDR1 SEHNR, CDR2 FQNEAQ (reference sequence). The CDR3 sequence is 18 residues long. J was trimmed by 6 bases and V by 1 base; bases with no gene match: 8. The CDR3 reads CASSLVVTSGRGANEQFF. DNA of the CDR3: TGTGCCAGCAGCTTAGTTGTGACTAGCGGGAGGGGGGCCAATGAGCAGTTCTTC.

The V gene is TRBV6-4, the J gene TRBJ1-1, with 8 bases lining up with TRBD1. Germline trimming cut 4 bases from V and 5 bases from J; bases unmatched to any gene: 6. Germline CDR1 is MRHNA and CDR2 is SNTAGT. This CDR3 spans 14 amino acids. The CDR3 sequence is CASSAQGAETEAFF. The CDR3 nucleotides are TGTGCCAGCAGTGCCCAGGGGGCGGAAACTGAAGCTTTCTTT.

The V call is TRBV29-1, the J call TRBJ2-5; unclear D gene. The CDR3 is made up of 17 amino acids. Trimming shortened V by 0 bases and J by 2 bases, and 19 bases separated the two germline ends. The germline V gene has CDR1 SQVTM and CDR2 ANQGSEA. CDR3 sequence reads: CSVEDLVWPRPQETQYF. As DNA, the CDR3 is TGCAGCGTTGAAGACCTCGTGTGGCCCCGACCACAAGAGACCCAGTACTTC.

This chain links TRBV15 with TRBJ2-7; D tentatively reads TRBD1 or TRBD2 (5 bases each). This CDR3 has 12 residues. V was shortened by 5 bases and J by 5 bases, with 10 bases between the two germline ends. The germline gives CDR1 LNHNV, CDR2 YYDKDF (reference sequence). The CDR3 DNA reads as TGTGCCACCAGCCAGGGACGGGACGAGCAGTACTTC. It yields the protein CATSQGRDEQYF. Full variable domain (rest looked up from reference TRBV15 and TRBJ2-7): DAMVIQNPRYQVTQFGKPVTLSCSQTLNHNVMYWYQQKSSQAPKLLFHYYDKDFNNEADTPDNFQSRRPNTSFCFLDIRSPGLGDTAMYLCATSQGRDEQYFGPGTRLTVT.

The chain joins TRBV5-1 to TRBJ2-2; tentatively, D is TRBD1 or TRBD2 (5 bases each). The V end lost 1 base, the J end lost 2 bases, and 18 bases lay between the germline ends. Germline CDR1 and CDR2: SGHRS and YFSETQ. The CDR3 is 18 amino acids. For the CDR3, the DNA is TGCGCCAGCAGCTTGAAGGGGACCCTACCGTTAAACACCGGGGAGCTGTTTTTT. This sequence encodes CASSLKGTLPLNTGELFF.

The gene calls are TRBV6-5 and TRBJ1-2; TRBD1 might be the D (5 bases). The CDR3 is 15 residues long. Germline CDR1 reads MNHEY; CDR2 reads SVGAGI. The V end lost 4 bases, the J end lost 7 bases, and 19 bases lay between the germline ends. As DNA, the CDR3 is TGTGCCAGCAGTTCCAGCCGGTCGCAGGGCCCTGGCTACACCTTC. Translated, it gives CASSSSRSQGPGYTF.

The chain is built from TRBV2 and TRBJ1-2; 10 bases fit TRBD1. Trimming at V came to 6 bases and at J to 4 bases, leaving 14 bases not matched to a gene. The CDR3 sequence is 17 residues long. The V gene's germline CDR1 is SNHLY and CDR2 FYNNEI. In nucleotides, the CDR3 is TGTGCCAGCAGGCAACGGGACAGGGGATGGGCTGGCTATGGCTACACCTTC. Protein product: CASRQRDRGWAGYGYTF. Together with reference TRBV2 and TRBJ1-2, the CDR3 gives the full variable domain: EPEVTQTPSHQVTQMGQEVILRCVPISNHLYFYWYRQILGQKVEFLVSFYNNEISEKSEIFDDQFSVERPDGSNFTLKIRSTKLEDSAMYFCASRQRDRGWAGYGYTFGSGTRLTVV.

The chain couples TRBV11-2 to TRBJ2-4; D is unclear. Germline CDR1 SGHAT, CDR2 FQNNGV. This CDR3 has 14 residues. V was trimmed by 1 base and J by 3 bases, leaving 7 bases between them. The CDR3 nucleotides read TGTGCCAGCAGCTTAGGGCGCAGCAAAAACATTCAGTACTTC. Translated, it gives CASSLGRSKNIQYF.

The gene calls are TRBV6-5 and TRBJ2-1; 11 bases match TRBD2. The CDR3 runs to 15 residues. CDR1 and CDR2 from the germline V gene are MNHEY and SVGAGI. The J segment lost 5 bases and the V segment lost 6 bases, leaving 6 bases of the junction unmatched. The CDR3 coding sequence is TGTGCCAGCAGCCCTAGACTAGCGGGAAACAATGAGCAGTTCTTC. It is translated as CASSPRLAGNNEQFF.

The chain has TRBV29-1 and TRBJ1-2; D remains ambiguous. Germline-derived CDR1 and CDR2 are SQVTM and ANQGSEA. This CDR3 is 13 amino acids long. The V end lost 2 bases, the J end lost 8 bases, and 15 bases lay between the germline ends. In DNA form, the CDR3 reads TGCAGCGTTGAACCTCCATCTCACCCGGGCTACACCTTC. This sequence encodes CSVEPPSHPGYTF.

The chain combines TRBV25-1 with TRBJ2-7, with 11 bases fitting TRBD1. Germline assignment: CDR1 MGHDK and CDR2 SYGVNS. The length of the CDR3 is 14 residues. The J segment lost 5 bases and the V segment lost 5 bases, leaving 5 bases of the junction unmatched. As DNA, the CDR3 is TGTGCCAGCAGTTCAGGACAGGGGGCGAACGAGCAGTACTTC. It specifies CASSSGQGANEQYF.

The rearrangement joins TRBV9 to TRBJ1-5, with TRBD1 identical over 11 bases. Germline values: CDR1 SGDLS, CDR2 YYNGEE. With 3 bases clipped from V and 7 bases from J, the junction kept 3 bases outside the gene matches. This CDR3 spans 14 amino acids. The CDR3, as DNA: TGTGCCAGCAGCGGGGGACAGGGGGGACAGCCCCAGCATTTT. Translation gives CASSGGQGGQPQHF.

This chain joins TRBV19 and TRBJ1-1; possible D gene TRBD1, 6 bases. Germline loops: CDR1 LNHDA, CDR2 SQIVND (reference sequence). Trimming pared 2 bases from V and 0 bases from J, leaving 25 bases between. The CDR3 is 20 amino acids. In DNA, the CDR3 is TGTGCCAGTAGTATACCTTCAGGGGTCTCAGGGACGGTGCTGAACACTGAAGCTTTCTTT. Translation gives CASSIPSGVSGTVLNTEAFF.

The CDR3 is CASSLLGAGENTIYF. In DNA form, the CDR3 reads TGTGCCAGCAGTTTATTGGGAGCCGGAGAAAACACCATATATTTT. The V call is TRBV27, the J call TRBJ1-3; the D is unclear. The V and J ends lost 1 base and 6 bases respectively, with 13 bases between them. Per the germline V gene, CDR1 is MNHEY and CDR2 is SMNVEV (reference sequence). CDR3 length: 15 residues.

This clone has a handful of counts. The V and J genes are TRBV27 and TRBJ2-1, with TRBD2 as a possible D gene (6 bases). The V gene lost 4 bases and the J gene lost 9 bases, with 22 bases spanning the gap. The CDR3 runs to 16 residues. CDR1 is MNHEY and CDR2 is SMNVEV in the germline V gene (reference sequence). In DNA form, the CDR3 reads TGTGCCAGCAGTTACTCTCCGACTAGTATGGGAGGTGAGCAGTTCTTC. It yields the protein CASSYSPTSMGGEQFF.

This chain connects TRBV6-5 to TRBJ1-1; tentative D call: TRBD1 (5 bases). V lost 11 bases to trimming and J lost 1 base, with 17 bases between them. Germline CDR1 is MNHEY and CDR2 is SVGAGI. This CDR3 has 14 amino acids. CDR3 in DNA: TGTGCCTCGACTTTGGGACGGACGAACACTGAAGCTTTCTTT. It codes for CASTLGRTNTEAFF.

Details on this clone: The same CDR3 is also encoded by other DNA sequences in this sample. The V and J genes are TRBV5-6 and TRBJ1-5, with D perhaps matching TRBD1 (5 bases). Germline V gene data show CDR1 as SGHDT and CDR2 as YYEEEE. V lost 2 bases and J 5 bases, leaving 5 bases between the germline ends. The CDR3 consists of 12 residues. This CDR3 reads CASSLGDQPQHF. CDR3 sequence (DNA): TGTGCCAGCAGCTTAGGGGATCAGCCCCAGCATTTT.

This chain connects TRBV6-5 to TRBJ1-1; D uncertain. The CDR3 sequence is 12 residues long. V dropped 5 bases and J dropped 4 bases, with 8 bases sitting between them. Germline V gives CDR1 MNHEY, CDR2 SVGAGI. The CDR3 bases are TGTGCCAGCAGTCTCGTTGGCACTGAAGCTTTCTTT. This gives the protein CASSLVGTEAFF.

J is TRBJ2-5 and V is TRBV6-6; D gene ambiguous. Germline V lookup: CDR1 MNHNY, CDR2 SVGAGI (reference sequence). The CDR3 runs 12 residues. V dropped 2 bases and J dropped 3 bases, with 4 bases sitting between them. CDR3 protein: CASSYTEETQYF. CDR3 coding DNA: TGTGCCAGCAGTTACACCGAAGAGACCCAGTACTTC.

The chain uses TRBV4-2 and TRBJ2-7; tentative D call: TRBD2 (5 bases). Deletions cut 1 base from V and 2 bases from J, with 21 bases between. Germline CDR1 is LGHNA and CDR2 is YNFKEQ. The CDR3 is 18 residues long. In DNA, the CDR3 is TGTGCCAGCAGCCAAGGCGGACTGAAAGGGTACGGGACCTACGAGCAGTACTTC. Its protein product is CASSQGGLKGYGTYEQYF.

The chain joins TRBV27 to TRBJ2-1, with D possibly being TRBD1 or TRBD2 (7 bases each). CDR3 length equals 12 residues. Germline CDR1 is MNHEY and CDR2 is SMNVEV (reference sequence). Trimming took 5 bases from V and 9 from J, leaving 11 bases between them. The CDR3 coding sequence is TGTGCCAGCAGTCAGGGGGGGGGTGAGCAGTTCTTC. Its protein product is CASSQGGGEQFF.

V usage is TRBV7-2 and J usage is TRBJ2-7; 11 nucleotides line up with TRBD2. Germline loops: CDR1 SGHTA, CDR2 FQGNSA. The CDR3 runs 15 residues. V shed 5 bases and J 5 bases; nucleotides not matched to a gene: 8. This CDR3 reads CASSPSGLAVHEQYF. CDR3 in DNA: TGTGCCAGCAGCCCTTCGGGACTAGCGGTACACGAGCAGTACTTC.

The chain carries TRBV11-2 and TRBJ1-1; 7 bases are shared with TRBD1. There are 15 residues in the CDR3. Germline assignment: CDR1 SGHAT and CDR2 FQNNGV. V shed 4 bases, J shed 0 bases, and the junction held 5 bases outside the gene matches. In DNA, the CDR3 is TGTGCCAGCAGCTCTGCGGGACAGATGAACACTGAAGCTTTCTTT. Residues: CASSSAGQMNTEAFF.

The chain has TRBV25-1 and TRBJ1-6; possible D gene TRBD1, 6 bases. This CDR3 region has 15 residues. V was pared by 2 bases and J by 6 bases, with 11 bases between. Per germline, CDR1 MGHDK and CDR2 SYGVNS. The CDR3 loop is CASSETQGPNSPLHF. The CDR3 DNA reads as TGTGCCAGCAGTGAAACACAGGGACCTAATTCACCCCTCCACTTT.

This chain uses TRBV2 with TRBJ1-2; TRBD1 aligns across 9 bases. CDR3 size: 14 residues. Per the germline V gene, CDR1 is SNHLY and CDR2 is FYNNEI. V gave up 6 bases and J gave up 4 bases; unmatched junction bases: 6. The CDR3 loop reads CASSLDRGGYGYTF. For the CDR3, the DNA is TGTGCCAGCAGCCTGGACAGGGGAGGCTATGGCTACACCTTC.

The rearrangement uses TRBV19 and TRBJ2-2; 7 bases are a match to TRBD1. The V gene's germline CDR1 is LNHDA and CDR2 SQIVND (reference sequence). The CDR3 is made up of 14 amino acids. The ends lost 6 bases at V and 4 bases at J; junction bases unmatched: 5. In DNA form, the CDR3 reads TGTGCCAGTAGAGACAGGGAATCCACCGGGGAGCTGTTTTTT. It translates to CASRDRESTGELFF.

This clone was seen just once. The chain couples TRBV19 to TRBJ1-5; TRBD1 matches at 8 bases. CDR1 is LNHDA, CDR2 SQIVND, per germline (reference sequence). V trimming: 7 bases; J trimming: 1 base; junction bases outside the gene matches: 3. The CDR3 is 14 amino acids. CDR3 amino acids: CASIRTGSNQPQHF. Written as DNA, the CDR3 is TGTGCCAGTATCCGGACAGGGAGCAATCAGCCCCAGCATTTT.

The CDR3 loop reads CASSPTGAGEKLFF. CDR3 nucleotide sequence: TGTGCCAGCAGCCCGACAGGTGCGGGCGAAAAACTGTTTTTT. The chain recombines TRBV7-2 with TRBJ1-4; weak D call: TRBD1 (6 bases). Germline CDR1 SGHTA, CDR2 FQGNSA. There are 14 residues in the CDR3. V gave up 5 bases and J gave up 8 bases, with 15 bases separating them.